This TCR beta chain derives from a study of molecular identifiers for immune sequencing clone quantification. Study information: Across replicate runs, RNA obtained from about 21,000 or 97,000 naive CD8 cells was divided into five, with four undergoing sequencing.

V was shortened by 0 bases and J by 6 bases, with 11 bases between the two germline ends. Germline V CDR1 and CDR2: MGHRA, YSYEKL. The CDR3 loop spans 15 amino acids. Bulk TCR library preparation followed previously described methods with listed TCR primers. TCRdb called the PCR reads again in MiXCR, with one record for every CDR3 protein. The data contain tens of thousands of distinct CDR3 sequences, approximately 18% of them seen just once; the ten biggest clones take up about 1.5%. The sample holds many counts of this clonotype. Antigen specificity is unknown. Study-wide findings and caveats: Clones of above 20 RNA copies carried over 99% of effector molecules; in naive cells they carried under 1%.

Naive CD8 T cells were sorted, and the gate applied was CD8+CD4-CCR7+CD45RA+. Specimen: naive CD8+ T cells from blood, with Jurkat cell RNA spiked in. The subset is: FACS-sorted CD8+CD4-CCR7+CD45RA+ naive T cells. The rearrangement joins TRBV4-1 to TRBJ2-2; D perhaps matches TRBD1 (5 bases). The receptor's source is a human donor in good health. Some libraries in this study had Jurkat cell RNA spiked in. The CDR3, as DNA: TGCGCCAGCAGCCAAGAGGCCCCGACAGCCGGGGAGCTGTTTTTT. It codes for CASSQEAPTAGELFF.